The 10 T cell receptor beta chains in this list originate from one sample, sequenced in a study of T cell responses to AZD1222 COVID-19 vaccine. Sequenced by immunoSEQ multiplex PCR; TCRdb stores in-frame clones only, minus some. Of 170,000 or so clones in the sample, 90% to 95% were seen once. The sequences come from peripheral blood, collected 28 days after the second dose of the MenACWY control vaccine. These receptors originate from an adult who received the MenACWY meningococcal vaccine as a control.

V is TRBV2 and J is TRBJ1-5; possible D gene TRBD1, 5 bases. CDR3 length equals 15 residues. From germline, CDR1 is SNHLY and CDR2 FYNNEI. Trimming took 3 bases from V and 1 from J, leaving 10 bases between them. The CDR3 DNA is TGTGCCAGCAGTGATAGGGGTTTCAGCAATCAGCCCCAGCATTTT. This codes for CASSDRGFSNQPQHF.

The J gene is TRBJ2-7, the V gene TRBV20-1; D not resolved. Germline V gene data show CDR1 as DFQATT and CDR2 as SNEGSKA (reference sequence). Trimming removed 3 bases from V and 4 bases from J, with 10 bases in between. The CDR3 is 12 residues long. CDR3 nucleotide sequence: TGCAGTGCTAGTAAGGGTCAGTACGAGCAGTACTTC. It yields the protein CSASKGQYEQYF.

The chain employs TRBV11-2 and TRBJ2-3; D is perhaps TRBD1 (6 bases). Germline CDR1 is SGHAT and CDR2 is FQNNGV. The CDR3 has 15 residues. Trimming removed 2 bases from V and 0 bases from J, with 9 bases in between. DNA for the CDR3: TGTGCCAGCAGCTTATGGGGGCCTAGCACAGATACGCAGTATTTT. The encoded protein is CASSLWGPSTDTQYF. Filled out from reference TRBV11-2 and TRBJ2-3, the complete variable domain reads EAGVAQSPRYKIIEKRQSVAFWCNPISGHATLYWYQQILGQGPKLLIQFQNNGVVDDSQLPKDRFSAERLKGVDSTLKIQPAKLEDSAVYLCASSLWGPSTDTQYFGPGTRLTVL.

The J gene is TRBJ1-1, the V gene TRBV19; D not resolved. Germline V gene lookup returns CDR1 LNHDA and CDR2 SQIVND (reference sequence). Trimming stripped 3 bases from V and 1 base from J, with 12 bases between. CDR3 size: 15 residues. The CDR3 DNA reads TGTGCCAGTAGTATTTCTACACCAGGGAACACTGAAGCTTTCTTT. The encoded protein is CASSISTPGNTEAFF.

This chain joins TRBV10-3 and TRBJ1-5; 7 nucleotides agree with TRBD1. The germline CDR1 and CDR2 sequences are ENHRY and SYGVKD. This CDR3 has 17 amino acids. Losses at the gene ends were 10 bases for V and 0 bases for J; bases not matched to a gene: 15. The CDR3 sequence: CASSGGNNLNSNQPQHF. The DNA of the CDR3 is TGTGCCAGCTCAGGGGGGAATAACCTCAATAGCAATCAGCCCCAGCATTTT.

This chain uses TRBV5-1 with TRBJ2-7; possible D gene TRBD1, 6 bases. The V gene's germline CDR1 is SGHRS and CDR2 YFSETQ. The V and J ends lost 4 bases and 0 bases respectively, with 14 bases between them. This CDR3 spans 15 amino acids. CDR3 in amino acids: CASSPSRGPSYEQYF. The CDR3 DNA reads TGCGCCAGCAGCCCTAGCAGGGGACCCTCCTACGAGCAGTACTTC.

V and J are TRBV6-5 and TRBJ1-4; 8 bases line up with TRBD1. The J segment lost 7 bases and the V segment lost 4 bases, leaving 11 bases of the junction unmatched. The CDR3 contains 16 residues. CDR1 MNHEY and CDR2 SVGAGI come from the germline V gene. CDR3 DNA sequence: TGTGCCAGCAGTTTCCAGGGGGCTGGGCGTGGTGAAAAACTGTTTTTT. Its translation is CASSFQGAGRGEKLFF.

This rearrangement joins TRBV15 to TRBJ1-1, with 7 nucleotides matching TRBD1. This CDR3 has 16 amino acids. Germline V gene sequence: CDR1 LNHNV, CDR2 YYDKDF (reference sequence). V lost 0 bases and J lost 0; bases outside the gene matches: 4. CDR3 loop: CATSRDGTGVNTEAFF. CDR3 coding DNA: TGTGCCACCAGCAGAGATGGCACAGGGGTGAACACTGAAGCTTTCTTT.

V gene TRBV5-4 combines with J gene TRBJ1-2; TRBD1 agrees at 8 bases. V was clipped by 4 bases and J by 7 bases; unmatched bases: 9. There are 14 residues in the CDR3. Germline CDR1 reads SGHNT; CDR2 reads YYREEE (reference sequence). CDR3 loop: CASSPLQGAFGYTF. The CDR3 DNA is TGTGCCAGCAGCCCGCTCCAGGGGGCCTTTGGCTACACCTTC.

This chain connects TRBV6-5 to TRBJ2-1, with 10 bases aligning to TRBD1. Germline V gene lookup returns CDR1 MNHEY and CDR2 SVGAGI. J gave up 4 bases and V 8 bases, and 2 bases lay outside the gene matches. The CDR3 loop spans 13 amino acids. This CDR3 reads CASGGQGYNEQFF. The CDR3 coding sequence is TGTGCCAGCGGGGGACAGGGGTACAATGAGCAGTTCTTC.